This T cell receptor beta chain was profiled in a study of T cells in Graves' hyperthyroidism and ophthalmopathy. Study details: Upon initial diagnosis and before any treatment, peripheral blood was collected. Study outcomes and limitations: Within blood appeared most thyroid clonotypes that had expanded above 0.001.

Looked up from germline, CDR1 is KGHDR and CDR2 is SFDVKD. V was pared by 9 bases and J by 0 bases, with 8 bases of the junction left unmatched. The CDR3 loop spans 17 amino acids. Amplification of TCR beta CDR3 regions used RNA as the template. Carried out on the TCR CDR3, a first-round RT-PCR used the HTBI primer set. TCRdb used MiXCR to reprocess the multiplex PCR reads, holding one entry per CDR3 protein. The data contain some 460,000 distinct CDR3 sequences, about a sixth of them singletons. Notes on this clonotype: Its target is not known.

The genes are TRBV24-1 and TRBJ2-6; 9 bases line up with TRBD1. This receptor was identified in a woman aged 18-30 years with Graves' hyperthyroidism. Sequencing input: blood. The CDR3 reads CATGTGTGSSGANVLTF. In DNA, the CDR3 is TGTGCCACCGGAACCGGGACAGGGAGCTCTGGGGCCAACGTCCTGACTTTC.